The 11 T cell receptor beta chains below come from one sample, sequenced in a study of blood T cells in healthy people across ages. Sample-barcoded 5' priming and a J-beta primer mix drove a second PCR of about 6 to 11 cycles. TCRdb processed the 5' RACE reads anew with MiXCR; each CDR3 protein has one entry. The data hold approximately 670,000 distinct CDR3 sequences, with around two fifths observed a single time. Material for sequencing was blood. These receptors all stem from an elderly man in good health.

The rearrangement links TRBV5-1 to TRBJ1-4; TRBD1 matches 10 bases. The CDR3 runs 15 residues. J lost 8 bases, V lost 4 bases, and 8 bases had no gene match. Germline V gives CDR1 SGHRS, CDR2 YFSETQ. CDR3 sequence: CASSERTGGGEKLFF. The CDR3, as DNA: TGCGCCAGCAGCGAGAGGACAGGGGGAGGCGAAAAACTGTTTTTT.

V usage is TRBV10-2 and J usage is TRBJ2-5, with 9 bases identical to TRBD2. Germline lookup yields CDR1 WSHSY and CDR2 SAAADI. The CDR3 is 16 residues long. V trimming: 4 bases; J trimming: 3 bases; junction bases outside the gene matches: 9. Here the CDR3 DNA reads TGCGCCAGCAGTGGACGAGCGGGGGGCCCAGAAGAGACCCAGTACTTC. Amino acid sequence: CASSGRAGGPEETQYF.

CDR3 in DNA: TGCGCCAGCAGCCAAGATTCCGTATCTGGAAACACCATATATTTT. Its protein is CASSQDSVSGNTIYF. J is TRBJ1-3 and V is TRBV4-3; no clear D gene. From germline, CDR1 is LGHNA and CDR2 YSLEER. Between the trimmed V and J ends, which lost 0 bases and 1 base, there was a span of 7 bases. This CDR3 spans 15 amino acids.

This chain links TRBV5-1 with TRBJ2-1; D perhaps matches TRBD1 (7 bases). From germline, CDR1 is SGHRS and CDR2 YFSETQ. The V end was cut by 1 base, the J end by 8 bases, with 13 bases between. This CDR3 spans 14 amino acids. The CDR3 reads CASSLNRGGYEQFF. The CDR3 bases are TGCGCCAGCAGCTTGAACAGGGGAGGCTATGAGCAGTTCTTC.

This clonotype came up many times. Here the CDR3 reads CASRSYGETQYF. DNA of the CDR3: TGTGCCAGCAGGTCGTACGGGGAGACCCAGTACTTC. The V and J genes are TRBV12-3 or TRBV12-4 and TRBJ2-5; D uncertain. The CDR3 sequence is 12 residues long. Trimming took 6 bases from V and 5 from J, leaving 10 bases between them.

The chain links TRBV6-2 or TRBV6-3 to TRBJ2-4; 9 nucleotides agree with TRBD2. V was clipped by 6 bases and J by 11 bases; unmatched bases: 5. The CDR3 extends over 12 amino acids. The germline V gene has CDR1 MNHEY and CDR2 SVGEGT. CDR3 region: CASSPGLAVQYF. CDR3 in DNA: TGTGCCAGCAGCCCGGGACTAGCAGTTCAGTACTTC.

As regards this clonotype: This may stem from a read error, because a much larger clone lies one nucleotide away. The rearrangement joins TRBV7-2 to TRBJ2-7, with D possibly TRBD2 on 6 matching bases. Germline values: CDR1 SGHTA, CDR2 FQGNSA. The CDR3 consists of 14 residues. This CDR3 is CAGSTGTLSYEQYF. The CDR3, as DNA: TGTGCCGGCAGCACCGGGACTCTTTCCTACGAGCAGTACTTC.

As for this clonotype: A much larger clone lies one base from this, so it may be a read error. This chain connects TRBV29-1 to TRBJ2-1; D might be TRBD1 (5 bases). Per the germline V gene, CDR1 is SQVTM and CDR2 is ANQGSEA. Trimming stripped 0 bases from V and 11 bases from J, with 23 bases between. The CDR3 extends over 16 amino acids. Here the CDR3 reads CSVEDLRGPGENQQFF. The CDR3 nucleotides are TGCAGCGTTGAAGATCTTAGGGGCCCAGGTGAGAATCAGCAGTTCTTC.

The chain carries TRBV5-1 and TRBJ2-5, with D possibly being TRBD1 (6 bases). Near its end, the DNA agrees better with TRBJ2-7, so the J call may be wrong. CDR3 length: 14 amino acids. CDR1 SGHRS and CDR2 YFSETQ come from the germline V gene. CDR3 bases: TGCGCCAGCAGCTTGGACAGGGTACACTACGAGCAGTACTTC. It encodes CASSLDRVHYEQYF.

This chain joins TRBV11-2 and TRBJ2-7, with a weak D call TRBD2 (5 bases). The J call could be wrong; TRBJ2-5 is a better fit for the DNA end. The V gene's germline CDR1 is SGHAT and CDR2 FQNNGV. The CDR3 contains 15 residues. CDR3 amino acids: CASSLEGWGEETQYF. The CDR3, as DNA: TGTGCCAGCAGCTTAGAAGGGTGGGGAGAAGAGACCCAGTACTTC.

The rearrangement uses TRBV7-3 and TRBJ2-3; 8 positions match TRBD2. V shed 2 bases, J shed 2 bases, and the junction held 3 bases outside the gene matches. Germline V gene sequence: CDR1 SGHTA, CDR2 FQGTGA. This CDR3 is built from 15 residues. As DNA, the CDR3 is TGTGCCAGCAGCTTATTAGCGGGGATCACAGATACGCAGTATTTT. Translating gives CASSLLAGITDTQYF.